The T cell receptor (beta chain) described here comes from a study of blood T cell repertoires in COVID-19. Looking at the study overall: Donors in the United States, Italy and Spain gave samples during acute or convalescent COVID-19. T cells, B-cell-depleted T cells, or PBMCs supplied cDNA or gDNA.

Authors' analysis steps: Reference gene primer amplification gave estimated nucleated cell counts. TCRdb's table, derived via immunoSEQ multiplex PCR, lists solely in-frame clones and lacks some. V and J calls and clone size come straight from that table; D and trimming were deduced from the DNA. This table has about 260,000 clones, approximately 84% appearing once. Trimming left V 1 base short and J 4 bases short, with 16 bases between. This CDR3 is 16 amino acids long. CDR1 and CDR2 from the germline V gene are SGHTA and FQGNSA. The chain links TRBV7-2 to TRBJ1-2; a weak D match, TRBD1 (5 bases). The sequenced sample was peripheral blood. The TCR comes from a woman aged 80 or older with acute or convalescent COVID-19. The CDR3: CASSLVGSGVSYGYTF. The CDR3 nucleotides read TGTGCCAGCAGCTTAGTGGGCTCGGGGGTGAGCTATGGCTACACCTTC.